A selection of T cell receptor beta chains follows, all from one sample in a study of blood T cell repertoires in COVID-19. Data came from immunoSEQ multiplex PCR; TCRdb stores just in-frame clones and leaves some out. Of about 54,000 clones listed, about 88% are singletons. Sequenced input: peripheral blood. The receptors were sampled from a man between 60 and 75 years old with active COVID-19. Each CDR3 is given with its conserved first and last residue. Each record gives: D gene, V gene, J gene, clone size, CDR3 protein, CDR3 DNA. A D gene is named only where the DNA matches it firmly. Not all rows give a size; the values are once, few, many and, for expanded clones, a class.

TRBD2	TRBV5-1	TRBJ2-7	NA	CASSNRLAGDHEQYF	TGCGCCAGCAGCAACAGACTAGCGGGAGACCACGAGCAGTACTTC
TRBD2	TRBV4-2	TRBJ2-1	once	CASSQADAGEGNEQFF	TGTGCCAGCAGCCAAGCCGATGCGGGAGAGGGGAATGAGCAGTTCTTC
TRBD2	TRBV19	TRBJ2-5	once	CASSIGSSGPQETQYF	TGTGCCAGTAGTATTGGTTCTAGCGGGCCCCAAGAGACCCAGTACTTC
TRBD2	TRBV19	TRBJ2-1	NA	CASSGGGDEQFF	TGTGCCAGTAGCGGGGGAGGGGATGAGCAGTTCTTC
TRBD2	TRBV4-2	TRBJ2-5	NA	CASSQEWGLAGVRETQYF	TGTGCCAGCAGCCAAGAATGGGGACTAGCGGGCGTCCGGGAGACCCAGTACTTC
TRBD2	TRBV6-4	TRBJ2-1	NA	CASSDLAGSSYNEQFF	TGTGCCAGCAGTGACCTAGCGGGAAGCTCCTACAATGAGCAGTTCTTC
NA	TRBV5-1	TRBJ2-3	once	CASSLDSSTDTQYF	TGCGCCAGCAGCTTGGACAGCAGCACAGATACGCAGTATTTT
TRBD1	TRBV2	TRBJ1-2	NA	CASSWDREDGYTF	TGTGCCAGCAGTTGGGACAGGGAAGATGGCTACACCTTC
TRBD1	TRBV5-1	TRBJ2-1	NA	CASSTGQGQREQFF	TGCGCCAGCAGCACGGGACAGGGTCAGCGGGAGCAGTTCTTC
NA	TRBV10-2	TRBJ1-5	NA	CASTSQGNQPQHF	TGCGCCAGCACCTCGCAGGGCAATCAGCCCCAGCATTTT
TRBD2	TRBV11-2	TRBJ2-7	NA	CASSPVAGVGYEQYF	TGTGCCAGCAGCCCCGTAGCGGGAGTGGGTTACGAGCAGTACTTC
TRBD2	TRBV6-2/TRBV6-3	TRBJ2-1	NA	CASSYGTSGGEFF	TGTGCCAGCAGTTACGGGACTAGCGGAGGAGAGTTCTTC
NA	TRBV9	TRBJ2-3	NA	CASSVRGSTDTQYF	TGTGCCAGCAGCGTACGGGGTAGCACAGATACGCAGTATTTT
TRBD2	TRBV6-5	TRBJ2-1	NA	CASSYGALASNNEQFF	TGTGCCAGCAGTTACGGTGCACTAGCGAGCAACAATGAGCAGTTCTTC
NA	TRBV3-1/TRBV3-2	TRBJ1-6	NA	CASSLGQSGGSPLHF	TGTGCCAGCAGCCTTGGACAGTCGGGTGGGTCACCCCTCCACTTT
TRBD2	TRBV15	TRBJ2-1	NA	CATRTTSGYNEQFF	TGTGCCACCAGGACCACTAGCGGCTACAATGAGCAGTTCTTC
NA	TRBV13	TRBJ1-1	NA	CASSLQVLGTEAFF	TGTGCCAGCAGCTTGCAGGTACTCGGCACTGAAGCTTTCTTT
NA	TRBV18	TRBJ2-2	few	CASSPTGFTGELFF	TGTGCCAGCTCACCGACAGGTTTCACCGGGGAGCTGTTTTTT
NA	TRBV11-2	TRBJ2-3	NA	CASSFRSQGGTDTQYF	TGTGCCAGCAGCTTTCGGAGTCAGGGAGGTACAGATACGCAGTATTTT
TRBD2	TRBV6-6	TRBJ2-1	NA	CASSWLAVSYNEQFF	TGTGCCAGCAGTTGGCTAGCGGTCTCCTACAATGAGCAGTTCTTC
NA	TRBV11-2	TRBJ2-2	NA	CASRRLAEANTGELFF	TGTGCCAGCAGGCGCTTAGCGGAAGCGAACACCGGGGAGCTGTTTTTT
NA	TRBV5-1	TRBJ2-7	NA	CASSFSGSYEQYF	TGCGCCAGCAGCTTTAGCGGCTCCTACGAGCAGTACTTC
TRBD2	TRBV19	TRBJ2-7	NA	CASSIGLAGLYEQYF	TGTGCCAGTAGTATAGGGCTAGCGGGATTGTACGAGCAGTACTTC
NA	TRBV19	TRBJ2-1	NA	CASSNPNRRGNEQFF	TGTGCCAGTAGTAACCCGAATAGGAGGGGCAATGAGCAGTTCTTC
NA	TRBV24-1	TRBJ2-1	NA	CATSDFGGSGSFCSNEQFF	TGTGCCACCAGTGATTTCGGAGGCAGCGGCTCGTTTTGTAGCAATGAGCAGTTCTTC
TRBD2	TRBV3-1/TRBV3-2	TRBJ2-6	NA	CASSRVWGEGSSGANVLTF	TGTGCCAGCAGCCGAGTCTGGGGGGAGGGGTCATCTGGGGCCAACGTCCTGACTTTC
NA	TRBV5-3	TRBJ1-5	NA	CLEVNQPQHF	TGTTTGGAGGTTAATCAGCCCCAGCATTTT
TRBD1	TRBV7-3	TRBJ2-3	NA	CASSTGGTDTQYF	TGTGCCAGCAGCACAGGGGGCACAGATACGCAGTATTTT
TRBD2	TRBV9	TRBJ2-1	NA	CASSPGTSGSSYNEQFF	TGTGCCAGCAGCCCCGGGACTAGCGGGAGCTCCTACAATGAGCAGTTCTTC
NA	TRBV7-8	TRBJ2-7	NA	CASSLLGSVGYEQYF	TGTGCCAGCAGCTTATTAGGGAGTGTGGGCTACGAGCAGTACTTC
TRBD2	TRBV3-1/TRBV3-2	TRBJ2-3	NA	CASSQEEIAGGDFTDTQYF	TGTGCCAGCAGCCAAGAGGAAATAGCGGGCGGAGACTTCACAGATACGCAGTATTTT
NA	TRBV7-9	TRBJ1-1	once	CASSLDVPILNTEAFF	TGTGCCAGCAGCTTAGACGTCCCTATCTTGAACACTGAAGCTTTCTTT
NA	TRBV7-2	TRBJ2-3	NA	CASSLGQRRFGTRTDTQYF	TGTGCCAGCAGCTTAGGACAGCGCAGGTTCGGGACTCGCACAGATACGCAGTATTTT
NA	TRBV2	TRBJ1-2	NA	CARPKEGNYGYTF	TGTGCCCGACCGAAGGAGGGGAACTATGGCTACACCTTC
NA	TRBV5-5	TRBJ1-2	NA	CASGATETNYGYTF	TGTGCCAGCGGGGCGACAGAAACTAACTATGGCTACACCTTC
NA	TRBV5-5	TRBJ2-7	NA	CASSVRDRVLAGVTGEQYF	TGTGCCAGCAGCGTACGGGACAGGGTGTTAGCGGGAGTTACGGGCGAGCAGTACTTC
TRBD2	TRBV5-3	TRBJ2-1	once	CARSCSGRSYNEQFF	TGTGCCAGAAGCTGTAGCGGGAGATCCTACAATGAGCAGTTCTTC
NA	TRBV11-2	TRBJ2-5	NA	CASSLDLQGQETQYF	TGTGCCAGCAGCTTAGATCTGCAGGGGCAAGAGACCCAGTACTTC
TRBD1	TRBV9	TRBJ1-1	NA	CASSDGGQTTFF	TGTGCCAGCAGCGATGGGGGACAGACAACTTTCTTT
NA	TRBV25-1	TRBJ2-2	few	CASRQTGVRNTGELFF	TGTGCCAGCAGACAAACGGGGGTTCGGAACACCGGGGAGCTGTTTTTT
TRBD2	TRBV18	TRBJ2-1	NA	CASSPRQRGNSYNEQFF	TGTGCCAGCTCACCACGTCAGCGGGGGAACTCCTACAATGAGCAGTTCTTC
TRBD2	TRBV10-3	TRBJ2-7	NA	CAISESGLAGYNEQYF	TGTGCCATCAGTGAGTCGGGACTAGCGGGATACAACGAGCAGTACTTC